What follows are 6 T cell receptor beta chains derived from one specimen sequenced in a study of blood T cell repertoires in COVID-19 (dated by TCRdb to about 2020). Preparation of the library involved the immunoSEQ multiplex PCR assay. Entries here come from immuneACCESS through TCRdb and include only in-frame sequences with V and J called. Some clones fail to appear in such tables; in the studies checked, an unresolved V gene covers under half of the shortfall, and the cause of the remainder is unknown. Here the sample has some 96,000 clones; around nine tenths occur a single time. The leading ten clones occupy 1.5% to 2% of the sample. Sequenced input: peripheral blood. The receptor source for this set is a man at least 80 years old with acute or convalescent COVID-19.

This clone has only one observation. The chain joins TRBV7-8 to TRBJ1-2; TRBD1 matches 12 bases. The germline gives CDR1 SGHVS, CDR2 FQNEAQ. The junction had 3 bases not matched to a gene; V was cut back by 3 bases and J by 7 bases. This CDR3 has 14 amino acids. The CDR3 protein is CASSLGQGAFGYTF. In nucleotides, the CDR3 is TGTGCCAGCAGCTTGGGACAGGGGGCGTTTGGCTACACCTTC.

The chain is built from TRBV14 and TRBJ1-2; 11 bases agree with TRBD1. V was pared by 6 bases and J by 7 bases, with 16 bases of the junction left unmatched. The CDR3 runs to 17 residues. CDR1 is SGHDN and CDR2 is FVKESK in the germline V gene. The chain's CDR3 is CASSLIRPGQGVRGYTF. The CDR3 DNA sequence: TGTGCCAGCAGTCTGATAAGGCCGGGACAGGGGGTACGTGGCTACACCTTC.

The sample holds a few counts of this clone. This rearrangement joins TRBV7-3 to TRBJ2-1; 10 bases align to TRBD2. Germline V gene sequence: CDR1 SGHTA, CDR2 FQGTGA. The CDR3 loop spans 15 amino acids. Trimming removed 5 bases from V and 3 bases from J; junction bases left unmatched: 4. CDR3 region: CASSQSGRVYNEQFF. CDR3 DNA sequence: TGTGCCAGCAGCCAAAGCGGGAGGGTCTACAATGAGCAGTTCTTC.

CDR3 region: CASSVGTSGSYQETQYF. The CDR3, as DNA: TGTGCCAGCAGCGTAGGGACTAGCGGGAGCTACCAAGAGACCCAGTACTTC. The chain has TRBV9 and TRBJ2-5; 13 bases agree with TRBD2. Germline values: CDR1 SGDLS, CDR2 YYNGEE. With V trimmed by 0 bases and J by 0 bases, 2 bases remained unmatched. The CDR3 consists of 17 residues.

In DNA, the CDR3 is TGTGCCAGCAGCCCAAGGACTAGCGGGAGCCTCGCTGAGCAGTTCTTC. Residues: CASSPRTSGSLAEQFF. This chain connects TRBV7-3 to TRBJ2-1; 13 bases match TRBD2. J was trimmed by 9 bases and V by 5 bases; bases with no gene match: 10. The CDR3 is 16 amino acids. CDR1 is SGHTA, CDR2 FQGTGA, per germline.

CDR3 DNA: TGCGCCAGCAGCCAAGATACGGGGGACTCCTCAGATACGCAGTATTTT. Amino acid sequence: CASSQDTGDSSDTQYF. V gene TRBV4-3 combines with J gene TRBJ2-3; perhaps TRBD2 as D (6 bases). The CDR3 is 16 residues long. Deletions cut 0 bases from V and 4 bases from J, with 14 bases between. Germline assignment: CDR1 LGHNA and CDR2 YSLEER.